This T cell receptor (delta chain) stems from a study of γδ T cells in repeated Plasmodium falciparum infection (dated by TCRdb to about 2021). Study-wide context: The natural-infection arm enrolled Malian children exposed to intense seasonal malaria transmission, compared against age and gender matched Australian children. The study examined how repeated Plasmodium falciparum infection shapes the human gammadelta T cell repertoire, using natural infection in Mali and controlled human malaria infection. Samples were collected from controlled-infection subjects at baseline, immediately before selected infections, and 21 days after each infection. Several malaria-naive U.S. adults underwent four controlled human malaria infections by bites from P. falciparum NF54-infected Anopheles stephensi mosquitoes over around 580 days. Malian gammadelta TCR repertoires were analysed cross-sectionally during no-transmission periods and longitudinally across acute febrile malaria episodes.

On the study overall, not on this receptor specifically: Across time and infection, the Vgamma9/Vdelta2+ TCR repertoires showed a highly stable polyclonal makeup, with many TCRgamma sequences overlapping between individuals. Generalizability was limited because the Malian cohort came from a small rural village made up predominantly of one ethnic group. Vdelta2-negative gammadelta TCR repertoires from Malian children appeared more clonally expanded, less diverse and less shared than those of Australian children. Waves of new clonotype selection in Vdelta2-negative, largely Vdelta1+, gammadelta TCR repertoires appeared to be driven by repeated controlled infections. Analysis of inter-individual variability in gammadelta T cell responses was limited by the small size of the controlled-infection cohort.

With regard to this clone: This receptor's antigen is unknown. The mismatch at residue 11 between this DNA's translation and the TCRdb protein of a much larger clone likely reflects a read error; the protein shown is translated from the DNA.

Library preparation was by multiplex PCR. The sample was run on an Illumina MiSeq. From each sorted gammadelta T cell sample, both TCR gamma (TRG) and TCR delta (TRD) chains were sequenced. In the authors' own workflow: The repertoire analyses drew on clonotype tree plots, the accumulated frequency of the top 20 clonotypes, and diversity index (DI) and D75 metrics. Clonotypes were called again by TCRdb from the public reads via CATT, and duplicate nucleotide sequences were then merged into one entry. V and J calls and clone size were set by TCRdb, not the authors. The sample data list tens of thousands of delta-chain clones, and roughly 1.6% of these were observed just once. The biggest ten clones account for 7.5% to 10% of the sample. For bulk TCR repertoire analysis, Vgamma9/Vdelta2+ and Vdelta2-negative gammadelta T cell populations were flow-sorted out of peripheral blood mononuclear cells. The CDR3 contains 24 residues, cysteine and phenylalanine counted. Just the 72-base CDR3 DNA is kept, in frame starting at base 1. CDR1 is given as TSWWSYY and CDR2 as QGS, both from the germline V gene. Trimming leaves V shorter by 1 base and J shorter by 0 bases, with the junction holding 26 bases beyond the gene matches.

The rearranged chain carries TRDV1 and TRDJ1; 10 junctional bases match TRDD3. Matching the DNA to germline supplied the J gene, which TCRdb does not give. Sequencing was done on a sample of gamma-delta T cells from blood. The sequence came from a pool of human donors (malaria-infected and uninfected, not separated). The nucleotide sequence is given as TGTGCTCTTGGGGAACCTCGTTATGGGCTACCGGGGGATACGCCAATCCTATACACCGATAAACTCATCTTT. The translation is CALGEPRYGLPGDTPILYTDKLIF.